A selection of T cell receptor beta chains follows, all from one sample in a study of kidney transplant recipient with SARS-CoV-2 infection. TCRdb re-analysed the reads in MiXCR, keeping a single row per CDR3 protein. The sample holds approximately 250,000 distinct CDR3 sequences, less than 35% seen once. The specimen comprised a blood sample, sampled at baseline and on day 111 from a kidney transplant recipient. All receptors come from a male patient aged 25 to 39 who had COVID-19 and was a kidney transplant recipient. Some of the T cells might come from the graft donor. The CDR3 runs from the conserved cysteine through the conserved F or W. The D gene is left open where the match is weak. Clone size is not always given. Where it is, it says once, few, many or a class for expanded clones.

abundance	v_gene	j_gene	d_gene	CDR3nt	CDR3aa
many	TRBV5-8	TRBJ1-2	.	TGTGCCAGCAGGGTCGGTCATCCACGAAAGACCTATGGCTACACCTTC	CASRVGHPRKTYGYTF
many	TRBV2	TRBJ1-6	.	TGTGCCAGCAGTGGAGATCAGGGCTCACCCCTCCACTTT	CASSGDQGSPLHF
many	TRBV28	TRBJ1-1	.	TGTGCCAGCAGTTCACCACACGAGAACACTGAAGCTTTCTTT	CASSSPHENTEAFF
few	TRBV7-6	TRBJ2-5	TRBD2	TGTGCCAGCAGCTCATTGGGGGGGGGCCAAGAGACCCAGTACTTC	CASSSLGGGQETQYF
many	TRBV29-1	TRBJ2-2	.	TGCAGCGTATCTACAGAGAACACCGGGGAGCTGTTTTTT	CSVSTENTGELFF
many	TRBV3-1	TRBJ2-1	.	TGTGCCAGCAGCCACCGGGGGCAAAGCTCCTACAATGAGCAGTTCTTC	CASSHRGQSSYNEQFF
many	TRBV21-1	TRBJ1-2	.	TGTGCCAGCAGCAAAGTGGGGCAGTGGATGTTCAACTATGGCTACACCTTC	CASSKVGQWMFNYGYTF
.	TRBV7-2	TRBJ2-3	TRBD2	TGTGCCAGCAGCCCCACTAGCGGGAGTAGCACAGATACGCGGTATTTT	CASSPTSGSSTDTRYF
.	TRBV20-1	TRBJ2-3	TRBD2	TGCAATGCCACGACCCGACTAGCGGGAGAGTTAGATACGCAGTATTTT	CNATTRLAGELDTQYF
many	TRBV20-1	TRBJ2-3	.	TGCAGTGCCAGCCCCCTAGGAGGGAGAACAGATACGCAGTATTTT	CSASPLGGRTDTQYF
many	TRBV5-1	TRBJ2-5	.	TGCGCCAGCAGCTTGGAGGACTGGGAAGAGACCCAGTACTTC	CASSLEDWEETQYF
.	TRBV5-5	TRBJ1-1	.	TGTGCCAGCAGCTTCAAAGGTTCGAACACTGAAGCTTTCTTT	CASSFKGSNTEAFF
many	TRBV6-2/TRBV6-3	TRBJ2-1	TRBD2	TGTGCCAGCAGTTACGGGACTAGCAGTGAGCAGTTCTTC	CASSYGTSSEQFF
many	TRBV29-1	TRBJ1-1	TRBD1	TGCAGCGCTGGGACAGGTGAAGCTTTCTTT	CSAGTGEAFF
many	TRBV7-2	TRBJ1-1	.	TGTGCCAGCAGCTTAGCTGTAGAGAACACTGAAGCTTTCTTT	CASSLAVENTEAFF
.	TRBV10-1	TRBJ1-2	.	TGCGCCAGCAGTGGCATCCCAAGATCGCGAAAGACCTATGGCTACACCTTC	CASSGIPRSRKTYGYTF
.	TRBV4-1	TRBJ1-2	.	TGCGCCAGCAGCACTTATCCCCAGAACCGAAAGACCTATGGCTACACCTTC	CASSTYPQNRKTYGYTF
many	TRBV7-4	TRBJ1-2	.	TGTGCCAGCAGCCATTCCGTTTCAGCTCGAAAGACCTATGGCTACACCTTC	CASSHSVSARKTYGYTF
.	TRBV10-2	TRBJ2-3	.	TGCGCCAGCAGTGAGTGGGTCTACACAGATACGCAGTATTTT	CASSEWVYTDTQYF
many	TRBV5-1	TRBJ2-2	TRBD2	TGCGCCAGCAGCTTATTGGCGGGAGCGGCCGGGGAGCTGTTTTTT	CASSLLAGAAGELFF
many	TRBV4-3	TRBJ2-4	.	TGCGCCAGCAGCCAAGGCCTCCTCTCAAACATTCAGTACTTC	CASSQGLLSNIQYF
many	TRBV28	TRBJ2-7	TRBD1	TGTGCCAGCAGTTCGTTGACAGGGGGCTCCTACGAGCAGTACTTC	CASSSLTGGSYEQYF
many	TRBV3-1	TRBJ1-2	.	TGTGCCAGCAGCTCCGTGAACACCCTTCGAAAGACCTATGGCTACACCTTC	CASSSVNTLRKTYGYTF
many	TRBV19	TRBJ1-4	.	TGTGCCAGTAGTATCGGTGGAAAACTGTTTTTT	CASSIGGKLFF
many	TRBV9	TRBJ2-3	TRBD2	TGTGCCAGCAGTGTGGGAGGGAGCACAGATACGCAGTATTTT	CASSVGGSTDTQYF
.	TRBV28	TRBJ2-3	.	TGTGCCAGCAGTTGGGACGGGGACAATCAGCCCCAGTATTTT	CASSWDGDNQPQYF
many	TRBV9	TRBJ2-7	TRBD1	TGTGCCAGCAGCCCACCGACAGGGAAGGACTCCTACGAGCAGTACTTC	CASSPPTGKDSYEQYF
many	TRBV11-2	TRBJ2-1	TRBD2	TGTGCCAGCAGCAAGGGACTAGCGGGAGGACGCTCCTACAATGAGCAGTTCTTC	CASSKGLAGGRSYNEQFF
.	TRBV12-3/TRBV12-4	TRBJ2-3	.	TGTGCCAGCAGTTTAGCGGGGGGCCTGTATACGCAGTATTTT	CASSLAGGLYTQYF
many	TRBV18	TRBJ1-2	.	TGTGCCAGCTCACCTAGATCAGCTAATTTTCAGGGATCGTCCTCATATGGCTACACCTTC	CASSPRSANFQGSSSYGYTF
many	TRBV7-9	TRBJ1-2	.	TGTGCCAGCAGCTTCACAGAACAAGGCTACACCTTC	CASSFTEQGYTF
many	TRBV10-3	TRBJ2-1	TRBD2	TGTGCCACGGCCCTAGCGGAGCACTACAATGAGCAGTTCTTC	CATALAEHYNEQFF
few	TRBV5-1	TRBJ1-1	.	TGCGCCAGCAGCCCCAACAGGAACACTGAAGCTTTCTTT	CASSPNRNTEAFF
many	TRBV7-7	TRBJ1-2	.	TGTGCCAGCAGCAGGCGCTCTAAGTGCCGAAAGACCTATGGCTACACCTTC	CASSRRSKCRKTYGYTF
many	TRBV2	TRBJ1-4	TRBD1	TGTGCCAGCAGTGAAGGGACAGGGGGCGATGAAAAACTGTTTTTT	CASSEGTGGDEKLFF
many	TRBV19	TRBJ1-2	.	TGTGCCAGTAGTTCGTGGGGGACAAATCGAAAGACCTATGGCTACACCTTC	CASSSWGTNRKTYGYTF
many	TRBV20-1	TRBJ1-5	.	TGCAGTGCTAGCCTCAGACAGGTTATCAATCAGCCCCAGCATTTT	CSASLRQVINQPQHF
many	TRBV4-3	TRBJ1-2	.	TGCGCCAGCAGCAGGCTCACAGGACGTCGAAAGACCTATGGCTACACCTTC	CASSRLTGRRKTYGYTF
many	TRBV11-1	TRBJ1-2	.	TGTGCCAGCAGCAGCACGAATAAGGCTGGAAAGACCTATGGCTACACCTTC	CASSSTNKAGKTYGYTF
.	TRBV11-3	TRBJ2-3	.	TGTGCCAGCAGCTTAGAGTTATTTGGGGTCACAGATACGCAGTATTTT	CASSLELFGVTDTQYF
.	TRBV20-1	TRBJ2-7	TRBD1	TGCAGTGCTAGGGTACGGGACAGGGTTTACGAGCAGTACTTC	CSARVRDRVYEQYF
many	TRBV18	TRBJ2-3	.	TGTGCCAGCTCACCACAGGAAAAAAGCACAGATACGCAGTATTTT	CASSPQEKSTDTQYF
many	TRBV10-3	TRBJ2-7	.	TGTGCCATCAGTGAGGGGGACGAGCAGTACTTC	CAISEGDEQYF
many	TRBV29-1	TRBJ2-5	TRBD1	TGCAGCGTTGAATCCACTAGGACAGGGGCAGGGGAGACCCAGTACTTC	CSVESTRTGAGETQYF
many	TRBV7-6	TRBJ1-2	.	TGTGCCAGCAGCTTAGGTTCCGGGGGCGGCCTCTATGGCTACACCTTC	CASSLGSGGGLYGYTF
few	TRBV9	TRBJ2-1	TRBD2	TGTGCCAGCAGCGTAGGGGCGGGGGATTACAATGAGCAGTTCTTC	CASSVGAGDYNEQFF
many	TRBV5-8	TRBJ1-2	.	TGTGCCAGCCCGTGGAATCATCCACGAAAGACCTATGGCTACACCTTC	CASPWNHPRKTYGYTF
many	TRBV20-1	TRBJ2-1	.	TGCAGTGCCCCTCCTGCAACCGATTACAATGAGCAGTTCTTC	CSAPPATDYNEQFF
many	TRBV3-1	TRBJ1-1	.	TGTGCCAGCAGCGACCTCATTCCCATTTCAATTCGCACTGAAGCTTTCTTT	CASSDLIPISIRTEAFF
many	TRBV3-1	TRBJ1-2	TRBD1	TGTGCCAGCAGCCAAGGGAGACAGGGCTATGGCTACACCTTC	CASSQGRQGYGYTF
many	TRBV11-2	TRBJ1-5	TRBD1	TGTGCCAGCAGCCCCGTGACAGGGACGGGGGTACGGCAGCCCCAGCATTTT	CASSPVTGTGVRQPQHF
many	TRBV20-1	TRBJ2-7	.	TGCAGTGCTAGAGATTTCTTACAGGCTAGGGATTCCTACGAGCAGTACTTC	CSARDFLQARDSYEQYF
many	TRBV18	TRBJ1-2	.	TGTGCCAGCTCACCAAGGGCAGGCTATGGCTACACCTTC	CASSPRAGYGYTF
many	TRBV5-1	TRBJ2-7	.	TGCGCCAGCAGCTTATGGACCAGAGGCTACGAGCAGTACTTC	CASSLWTRGYEQYF
.	TRBV29-1	TRBJ2-1	TRBD2	TGCAGCGCCACCCCTAGCGGGAGGGCGGGGAATGAGCAGTTCTTC	CSATPSGRAGNEQFF
once	TRBV25-1	TRBJ1-6	.	TGTGCCAGCGGTCTGGCCTCCCATAATTTACCCCTCCACTTT	CASGLASHNLPLHF
.	TRBV5-1	TRBJ2-1	TRBD2	TGCGCCAGCAGCCCCTGGGGAACTAGCGGGAGGGCGTACCATGAGCAGTTCTTC	CASSPWGTSGRAYHEQFF
.	TRBV20-1	TRBJ2-2	TRBD2	TGCAGTGCTAAGGGCGGATCTAGCGGGAGTACGGACACCGGGGAGCTGTTTTTC	CSAKGGSSGSTDTGELFF
many	TRBV5-1	TRBJ1-2	.	TGCGCCAGCTTGTGGCGATCGGTTCGAAAGACCTATGGCTACACCTTC	CASLWRSVRKTYGYTF